These 4 T cell receptor beta chains were sequenced from one sample in a study of identical twins. One entry per CDR3 protein, called by TCRdb with MiXCR from the 5' RACE reads. This repertoire shows 420,000 or so distinct CDR3 sequences, about 18% found once; its top ten account for roughly 12%. The material sequenced was naive T cells sorted from blood. The receptors were gathered from a man aged 50-60 years in good health.

This clonotype was detected only a few times. V usage is TRBV12-3 or TRBV12-4 and J usage is TRBJ2-3; 10 bases fit TRBD1. The CDR3 length is 15 residues. The junction had 4 bases not matched to a gene; V was cut back by 5 bases and J by 2 bases. The CDR3 loop reads CASSLDRGHTDTQYF. CDR3 DNA: TGTGCCAGCAGTCTCGACAGGGGGCACACAGATACGCAGTATTTT.

This clonotype has at least ten counts. V usage is TRBV18 and J usage is TRBJ2-7; D call uncertain. The CDR3 spans 12 residues. Per the germline V gene, CDR1 is KGHSH and CDR2 is LQKENI. Trimming pared 8 bases from V and 6 bases from J, leaving 14 bases between. For the CDR3, the DNA is TGTGCCAGCGTTTCAGAAACCGGCGAGCAGTACTTC. This sequence encodes CASVSETGEQYF.

The chain has TRBV28 and TRBJ2-5, with 8 bases identical to TRBD2. Per the germline V gene, CDR1 is MDHEN and CDR2 is SYDVKM. The V segment lost 4 bases and the J segment 2 bases; nucleotides outside the gene matches: 15. The CDR3 consists of 18 residues. For the CDR3, the DNA is TGTGCCAGCAGTTCAACCCTCCTAGCTAGCGGGTGGCAAGAGACCCAGTACTTC. It encodes CASSSTLLASGWQETQYF.

This clonotype was observed a handful of times. V gene TRBV7-6 combines with J gene TRBJ2-1; 9 bases are shared with TRBD2. CDR1 and CDR2 from the germline V gene are SGHVS and FNYEAQ. J gave up 7 bases and V 3 bases, and 22 bases lay outside the gene matches. The CDR3 consists of 20 residues. The CDR3 bases are TGTGCCAGCAGCTTCTTCTCCCCCGAGGCGGGGGGGCAGGGAGTTAATGAGCAGTTCTTC. Amino acids: CASSFFSPEAGGQGVNEQFF.